This T cell receptor beta chain was recorded in a study of brain T cells in children with intractable seizures. Clones were sequenced by immunoSEQ multiplex PCR, and TCRdb holds only the in-frame ones, with some missing. Of some 76,000 clones in the sample, 93% are singletons; the top ten hold 1.5%. CDR1 and CDR2 (germline): SEHNR, FQNEAQ (reference sequence). The CDR3 runs 15 residues. The V end lost 1 base, the J end lost 2 bases, and 12 bases lay between the germline ends. Only cases whose brain tissue showed the highest T cell transcript signatures were sequenced. The TCR originated in a boy younger than two with tuberous sclerosis and intractable seizures. This chain joins TRBV7-9 and TRBJ2-7; D is possibly TRBD1 (6 bases). Sequencing used peripheral blood, obtained at surgery. The CDR3 sequence: CASSLVQGWAYEQYF. The DNA of the CDR3 is TGTGCCAGCAGCTTAGTACAGGGTTGGGCCTACGAGCAGTACTTC.